Below are 19 T cell receptor beta chains sequenced from a single sample in a study of blood T cell repertoires in COVID-19. TCRdb's table, derived via immunoSEQ multiplex PCR, lists solely in-frame clones and lacks some. The data hold around 250,000 clones, with around 86% observed a single time. The material sequenced was PBMCs or T cells enriched from blood (not recorded which). Source of these receptors: a woman in her forties or fifties who had recovered from COVID-19.

The CDR3 protein is CASSDAGSNQETQYF. The CDR3 region has the DNA TGTGCCAGCAGTGACGCCGGGAGCAACCAAGAGACCCAGTACTTC. The V gene is TRBV25-1, the J gene TRBJ2-5; possibly TRBD2 for D (6 bases). In germline, CDR1 is MGHDK, CDR2 SYGVNS. V was trimmed by 3 bases and J by 0 bases, leaving 11 bases between them. The CDR3 sequence is 15 residues long.

CDR3 protein: CASGAVGSGLSYEQYF. In DNA, the CDR3 is TGTGCCAGCGGCGCCGTTGGTAGCGGTTTATCCTACGAGCAGTACTTC. The chain uses TRBV27 and TRBJ2-7; D is possibly TRBD2 (6 bases). Trimming took 8 bases from V and 1 from J, leaving 21 bases between them. The germline CDR1 and CDR2 sequences are MNHEY and SMNVEV (reference sequence). The CDR3 covers 16 residues.

This clone appeared once. The V gene is TRBV23-1, the J gene TRBJ1-5, with a possible D match to TRBD1 (6 bases). TRBV23-1 is noted as an ORF with a role that remains uncertain. The CDR3 consists of 15 residues. The V gene lost 5 bases and the J gene lost 7 bases, with 18 bases spanning the gap. This chain's CDR3 is CASSRQEGEVQPQHF. CDR3 DNA sequence: TGCGCCAGCAGTAGACAGGAAGGAGAAGTCCAGCCCCAGCATTTT.

The chain combines TRBV27 with TRBJ1-5; D gene unclear. Germline V CDR1 and CDR2: MNHEY, SMNVEV (reference sequence). The CDR3 runs to 15 residues. The germline V and J ends were trimmed by 2 bases and 0 bases, with 8 bases remaining between them. The CDR3 sequence: CASSLTHNSNQPQHF. CDR3 sequence (DNA): TGTGCCAGCAGTTTAACCCACAATAGCAATCAGCCCCAGCATTTT.

The rearrangement links TRBV7-2 to TRBJ2-3; D is unresolved. With 0 bases removed from V and 4 bases from J, the gap between germline ends came to 8 bases. Germline V gene lookup returns CDR1 SGHTA and CDR2 FQGNSA. CDR3 length equals 14 residues. The CDR3 here is CASSLAGQADTQYF. The CDR3 DNA follows: TGTGCCAGCAGCTTAGCGGGCCAGGCAGATACGCAGTATTTT. Supplemented by reference TRBV7-2 and TRBJ2-3, the full variable domain reads GAGVSQSPSNKVTEKGKDVELRCDPISGHTALYWYRQSLGQGLEFLIYFQGNSAPDKSGLPSDRFSAERTGGSVSTLTIQRTQQEDSAVYLCASSLAGQADTQYFGPGTRLTVL.

For this clone: Because the CDR3's place on the DNA is in doubt, the DNA is left out and the CDR3 is given as listed by TCRdb. The chain couples TRBV28 to TRBJ2-3; TRBD2 was called by the table and not checked on the DNA. The CDR3 spans 12 residues, counting both ends. Germline-derived CDR1 and CDR2 are MDHEN and SYDVKM. The CDR3 here is CASSSSVDTQYF.

As DNA, the CDR3 is TGTGCCAGCAGCCTTCCAGCGGGACCGAACTCCTATAATTCACCCCTCCACTTT. As protein: CASSLPAGPNSYNSPLHF. The rearrangement joins TRBV28 to TRBJ1-6; the D gene is possibly TRBD1 (5 bases). CDR1 and CDR2 (germline): MDHEN, SYDVKM. The CDR3 is made up of 18 amino acids. Trimming pared 6 bases from V and 0 bases from J, leaving 18 bases between.

The rearrangement uses TRBV28 and TRBJ2-2; the match to TRBD1 covers 11 bases. V lost 6 bases and J lost 6; bases outside the gene matches: 3. CDR3 size: 14 residues. CDR1 is MDHEN, CDR2 SYDVKM, per germline. CDR3 residues: CASRRTGGPGELFF. The CDR3 nucleotides read TGTGCCAGCAGACGGACAGGGGGCCCCGGGGAGCTGTTTTTT.

This chain joins TRBV18 and TRBJ2-5; 7 bases align to TRBD1. This CDR3 contains 15 residues. Per germline, CDR1 KGHSH and CDR2 LQKENI. V was pared by 2 bases and J by 1 base, with 4 bases of the junction left unmatched. The CDR3 nucleotides read TGTGCCAGCTCACCAAAGGGGGCCATCCAAGAGACCCAGTACTTC. It encodes CASSPKGAIQETQYF. Filled out from reference TRBV18 and TRBJ2-5, the complete variable domain reads NAGVMQNPRHLVRRRGQEARLRCSPMKGHSHVYWYRQLPEEGLKFMVYLQKENIIDESGMPKERFSAEFPKEGPSILRIQQVVRGDSAAYFCASSPKGAIQETQYFGPGTRLLVL.

J is TRBJ1-2 and V is TRBV5-1; possible D gene TRBD1, 6 bases. Germline V lookup: CDR1 SGHRS, CDR2 YFSETQ. The CDR3 spans 15 residues. The V gene lost 4 bases and the J gene lost 5 bases, with 18 bases spanning the gap. The CDR3, as DNA: TGCGCCAGCAGCACCCAGCTGGGGGCCCTTTATGGCTACACCTTC. Translating it yields CASSTQLGALYGYTF.

This clone has only a few counts. This chain joins TRBV28 and TRBJ2-7, with TRBD2 as a possible D gene (5 bases). Germline-derived CDR1 and CDR2 are MDHEN and SYDVKM. The length of the CDR3 is 14 residues. The V gene lost 5 bases and the J gene lost 3 bases, with 14 bases spanning the gap. The CDR3: CASSGPGLIYEQYF. The CDR3 nucleotides read TGTGCCAGCAGTGGGCCAGGACTTATCTACGAGCAGTACTTC.

This chain links TRBV11-2 with TRBJ1-1, with 9 nucleotides matching TRBD1. CDR3 length: 13 residues. Germline V gives CDR1 SGHAT, CDR2 FQNNGV. J gave up 4 bases and V 5 bases, and 2 bases lay outside the gene matches. The CDR3 DNA follows: TGTGCCAGCAGCAAGGACAGGGGCACTGAAGCTTTCTTT. It encodes CASSKDRGTEAFF. Using reference TRBV11-2 and TRBJ1-1 for the parts outside the CDR3, the full variable domain is EAGVAQSPRYKIIEKRQSVAFWCNPISGHATLYWYQQILGQGPKLLIQFQNNGVVDDSQLPKDRFSAERLKGVDSTLKIQPAKLEDSAVYLCASSKDRGTEAFFGQGTRLTVV.

The chain has TRBV10-2 and TRBJ2-7; a weak D match, TRBD2 (6 bases). The V gene lost 4 bases and the J gene lost 1 base, with 8 bases spanning the gap. The CDR3 runs 13 residues. The germline V gene encodes CDR1 WSHSY and CDR2 SAAADI. The CDR3 is CASSASVSYEQYF. CDR3 nucleotides: TGCGCCAGCAGTGCTAGCGTGTCCTACGAGCAGTACTTC.

V gene TRBV5-1 combines with J gene TRBJ2-3; TRBD1 is a possible D gene (6 bases). Germline CDR1 is SGHRS and CDR2 is YFSETQ. The CDR3 length is 14 residues. Trimming stripped 5 bases from V and 0 bases from J, with 10 bases between. This CDR3 is CASRQTGSTDTQYF. CDR3 DNA sequence: TGCGCCAGCAGACAAACAGGGAGCACAGATACGCAGTATTTT.

V gene TRBV6-2 or TRBV6-3 combines with J gene TRBJ1-5, with TRBD1 matching over 7 bases. The CDR3 spans 17 residues. V gave up 6 bases and J gave up 2 bases; unmatched junction bases: 13. Germline V gene lookup returns CDR1 MNHEY and CDR2 SVGEGT. The CDR3 loop reads CASSLRGQAFGNQPQHF. The CDR3 coding sequence is TGTGCCAGCAGCCTACGCGGACAGGCCTTTGGCAATCAGCCCCAGCATTTT.

The count of this clone is one. The chain couples TRBV27 to TRBJ2-2; perhaps TRBD1 as D (8 bases). CDR3 length: 14 amino acids. Germline lookup yields CDR1 MNHEY and CDR2 SMNVEV (reference sequence). The V gene lost 5 bases and the J gene lost 6 bases, with 13 bases spanning the gap. CDR3 in amino acids: CASSPTGGAGELFF. The CDR3 DNA reads TGTGCCAGCAGTCCCACAGGGGGGGCCGGGGAGCTGTTTTTT.

The CDR3 nucleotides are TGCGCCAGCAGGGAAGGGACAGACAAGCCTATGCGCTACACCTTC. Its protein is CASREGTDKPMRYTF. This chain links TRBV4-1 with TRBJ1-2; 7 bases are shared with TRBD1. V lost 6 bases and J lost 9; bases outside the gene matches: 16. This CDR3 spans 15 amino acids. Germline V lookup: CDR1 MGHRA, CDR2 YSYEKL.

The rearrangement uses TRBV7-9 and TRBJ1-6; tentative D call: TRBD1 (5 bases). The length of the CDR3 is 14 residues. The V end was cut by 5 bases, the J end by 7 bases, with 12 bases between. The germline CDR1 and CDR2 sequences are SEHNR and FQNEAQ (reference sequence). The CDR3 sequence is CASSRDSDNSPLHF. CDR3 DNA: TGTGCCAGCAGCCGCGACAGCGACAATTCACCCCTCCACTTT.

The chain uses TRBV6-5 and TRBJ1-1; unclear D gene. Deletions cut 7 bases from V and 0 bases from J, with 6 bases between. Germline lookup yields CDR1 MNHEY and CDR2 SVGAGI. There are 12 residues in the CDR3. CDR3 protein: CASNPVNTEAFF. DNA for the CDR3: TGTGCCAGCAACCCGGTGAACACTGAAGCTTTCTTT.